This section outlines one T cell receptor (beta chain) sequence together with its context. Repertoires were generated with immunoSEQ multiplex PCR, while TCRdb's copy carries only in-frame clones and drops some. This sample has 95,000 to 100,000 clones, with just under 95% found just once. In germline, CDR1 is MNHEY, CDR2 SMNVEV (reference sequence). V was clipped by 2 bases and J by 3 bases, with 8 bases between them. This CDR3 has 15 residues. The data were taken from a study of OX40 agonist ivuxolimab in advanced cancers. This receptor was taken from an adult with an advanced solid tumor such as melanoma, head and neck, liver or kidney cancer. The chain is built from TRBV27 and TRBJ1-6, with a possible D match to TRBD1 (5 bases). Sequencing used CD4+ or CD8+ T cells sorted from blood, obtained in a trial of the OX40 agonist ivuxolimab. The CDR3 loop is CASSLRQIYNSPLHF. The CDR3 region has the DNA TGTGCCAGCAGTTTACGACAGATCTATAATTCACCCCTCCACTTT.